This TCR beta chain was identified during a study of blood T cell repertoires in COVID-19. Study summary: Sites across the United States, Italy and Spain contributed samples from acute and convalescent COVID-19.

Germline trimming cut 0 bases from V and 2 bases from J; bases unmatched to any gene: 5. This CDR3 is 16 amino acids long. The V gene's germline CDR1 is SQVTM and CDR2 ANQGSEA. This clone has more than one count but fewer than ten. The table came from immunoSEQ multiplex PCR; TCRdb's copy has only in-frame clones and leaves some out. The table includes roughly 80,000 clones, under 80% detected once. The sample consisted of peripheral blood. The TCR comes from a human donor in a cohort sampled during active COVID-19. The gene calls are TRBV29-1 and TRBJ2-3; 10 bases line up with TRBD2. CDR3 DNA sequence: TGCAGCGTTGAAGATCGGCTAGCGGGGGCCACAGATACGCAGTATTTT. Its translation is CSVEDRLAGATDTQYF.